The 27 T cell receptor beta chains reported below all come from one sample, sequenced in a study of T cells in Graves' hyperthyroidism and ophthalmopathy. Amplified TCR beta CDR3 regions came from RNA transcripts. First-round RT-PCR with HTBI primers amplified the TCR CDR3 region. TCRdb reanalysed the multiplex PCR reads using MiXCR and keeps one entry per CDR3 protein. The sample has about 480,000 distinct CDR3 sequences; less than 25% are singletons. The sequenced sample consisted of blood. The receptor source for this set is a young woman with Graves' ophthalmopathy.

Only a few counts were recorded for this clonotype. This chain joins TRBV19 and TRBJ2-2; no reliable D call. CDR1 is LNHDA and CDR2 is SQIVND in the germline V gene (reference sequence). Between the trimmed V and J ends, which lost 3 bases and 7 bases, there was a span of 9 bases. CDR3 length: 13 amino acids. The CDR3 DNA reads TGTGCCAGTAGTATGGATGAAATCGGGGAGCTGTTTTTT. It is translated as CASSMDEIGELFF.

This clonotype has a count of ten or more. The rearrangement uses TRBV28 and TRBJ1-2; weak D call: TRBD1 (5 bases). This CDR3 has 15 residues. The ends were cut back, 7 bases at V and 5 bases at J, with 20 bases in the middle. Germline CDR1 is MDHEN and CDR2 is SYDVKM. In DNA, the CDR3 is TGTGCCAGCACCCCAATCCGGGGACGGATTTATGGCTACACCTTC. Translation: CASTPIRGRIYGYTF.

V and J are TRBV2 and TRBJ2-3; 9 bases agree with TRBD1. The germline CDR1 and CDR2 sequences are SNHLY and FYNNEI. J was trimmed by 1 base and V by 7 bases; bases with no gene match: 3. The CDR3 length is 14 residues. CDR3 DNA: TGTGCCAGCACCAGACAGGGGGGCACAGATACGCAGTATTTT. The encoded protein is CASTRQGGTDTQYF.

This clonotype was observed at least ten times. The V call is TRBV19, the J call TRBJ2-7, with TRBD1 as a possible D gene (6 bases). Germline V gives CDR1 LNHDA, CDR2 SQIVND (reference sequence). The germline V and J ends were trimmed by 6 bases and 6 bases, with 15 bases remaining between them. The CDR3 is made up of 13 amino acids. CDR3 protein: CASRADRRAEQYF. CDR3 sequence (DNA): TGTGCCAGTAGAGCGGACAGAAGGGCCGAGCAGTACTTC.

The chain has TRBV7-6 and TRBJ1-1; D uncertain. The CDR3 spans 15 residues. V was trimmed by 5 bases and J by 1 base, leaving 14 bases between them. Germline-derived CDR1 and CDR2 are SGHVS and FNYEAQ. CDR3 coding DNA: TGTGCCAGCAGCCCATCCAGCTCGGGGAACACTGAAGCTTTCTTT. This gives the protein CASSPSSSGNTEAFF.

The chain uses TRBV20-1 and TRBJ1-1; 9 bases align to TRBD1. The CDR3 is made up of 13 amino acids. Per germline, CDR1 DFQATT and CDR2 SNEGSKA (reference sequence). V lost 6 bases, J lost 1 base, and 3 bases stayed unmatched. This CDR3 reads CSAHRGPNTEAFF. For the CDR3, the DNA is TGCAGTGCCCACAGGGGGCCGAACACTGAAGCTTTCTTT.

This clonotype was counted ten times or more. This sequence joins TRBV20-1 and TRBJ2-7, with 9 bases that match TRBD1. Germline trimming cut 3 bases from V and 5 bases from J; bases unmatched to any gene: 2. Germline V CDR1 and CDR2: DFQATT, SNEGSKA (reference sequence). CDR3 size: 12 residues. CDR3 bases: TGCAGTGCTAGGGACAGGGGCCACGAGCAGTACTTC. Protein sequence: CSARDRGHEQYF.

This clonotype showed up many times. V gene TRBV18 combines with J gene TRBJ2-5; D is uncertain. Germline V lookup: CDR1 KGHSH, CDR2 LQKENI. Trimming took 5 bases from V and 4 from J, leaving 11 bases between them. The CDR3 extends over 13 amino acids. Here the CDR3 reads CASSLANRETQYF. The CDR3 nucleotides read TGTGCCAGCTCATTGGCCAACCGAGAGACCCAGTACTTC.

This clonotype was seen repeatedly, ten times or more. The CDR3 bases are TGCGCCAGCAGCTTTAAGGGGGCCGGAACTGAAGCTTTCTTT. Its translation: CASSFKGAGTEAFF. The chain carries TRBV5-1 and TRBJ1-1; TRBD1 agrees at 7 bases. V gave up 2 bases and J gave up 5 bases; unmatched junction bases: 6. The CDR3 is 14 residues long. Germline values: CDR1 SGHRS, CDR2 YFSETQ.

A remark on this clonotype: This may come from a read error, since a much larger clone is one base off. This sequence joins TRBV20-1 and TRBJ2-2; 7 positions agree with TRBD1. The length of the CDR3 is 14 residues. The germline V gene encodes CDR1 DFQATT and CDR2 SNEGSKA (reference sequence). The chain's CDR3 is CSAMDRTNTGELCF. CDR3 nucleotides: TGCAGTGCTATGGACAGGACCAACACCGGGGAGCTGTGTTTT.

The genes are TRBV6-5 and TRBJ1-3; no clear D gene. This CDR3 spans 14 amino acids. The V end lost 5 bases, the J end lost 0 bases, and 8 bases lay between the germline ends. Germline CDR1 is MNHEY and CDR2 is SVGAGI. CDR3 sequence reads: CASSHSDSGNTIYF. For the CDR3, the DNA is TGTGCCAGCAGTCACAGTGACTCTGGAAACACCATATATTTT.

Many counts were recorded for this clonotype. The V and J genes are TRBV10-3 and TRBJ2-7; D might be TRBD2 (6 bases). CDR1 and CDR2 (germline): ENHRY, SYGVKD. The CDR3 length is 15 residues. V lost 3 bases and J 2 bases, leaving 14 bases between the germline ends. For the CDR3, the DNA is TGTGCCATCAGTGATAGTCCGGGGGTGGCCTACGAGCAGTACTTC. As protein: CAISDSPGVAYEQYF.

This clonotype was observed at least ten times. V gene TRBV7-9 combines with J gene TRBJ1-2; tentative D call: TRBD1 (6 bases). There are 14 residues in the CDR3. Between the trimmed V and J ends, which lost 5 bases and 7 bases, there was a span of 17 bases. Germline lookup yields CDR1 SEHNR and CDR2 FQNEAQ (reference sequence). CDR3 DNA: TGTGCCAGCAGCGGAACCGGGACATTCGGTGGCTACACCTTC. Translated, it gives CASSGTGTFGGYTF.

In this sample, this clonotype turned up a few times. This sequence joins TRBV6-5 and TRBJ1-2; D remains unclear. V lost 2 bases to trimming and J lost 8 bases, with 12 bases between them. The CDR3 runs 13 residues. Germline V gene lookup returns CDR1 MNHEY and CDR2 SVGAGI. In nucleotides, the CDR3 is TGTGCCAGCAGTTACCTGTATTCTGACGGCTACACCTTC. As protein: CASSYLYSDGYTF.

This clonotype was recorded many times. The rearrangement links TRBV30 to TRBJ1-5; D might be TRBD1 (5 bases). Germline CDR1 is GTSNPN and CDR2 is SVGIG (reference sequence). Trimming took 1 base from V and 5 from J, leaving 9 bases between them. This CDR3 has 13 residues. The CDR3 loop is CAWSAWGDQPQHF. In DNA form, the CDR3 reads TGTGCCTGGAGTGCTTGGGGGGATCAGCCCCAGCATTTT.

This clonotype was counted at least ten times. V and J are TRBV9 and TRBJ1-1, with 8 bases matching TRBD1. The germline V gene has CDR1 SGDLS and CDR2 YYNGEE. V shed 4 bases, J shed 5 bases, and the junction held 7 bases outside the gene matches. This CDR3 contains 14 residues. This CDR3 reads CASSFITGGTEAFF. CDR3 DNA sequence: TGTGCCAGCAGCTTCATTACAGGGGGAACTGAAGCTTTCTTT.

This clonotype was observed at least ten times. J is TRBJ1-5 and V is TRBV19, with TRBD1 as a possible D gene (5 bases). The V end lost 10 bases, the J end lost 0 bases, and 16 bases lay between the germline ends. Germline assignment: CDR1 LNHDA and CDR2 SQIVND (reference sequence). The CDR3 is made up of 15 amino acids. In nucleotides, the CDR3 is TGTGCCACCCACCAGACAGTACCTAGCAATCAGCCCCAGCATTTT. It encodes CATHQTVPSNQPQHF.

The V gene is TRBV5-6, the J gene TRBJ2-2; D may be TRBD2 (6 bases). This CDR3 spans 16 amino acids. From germline, CDR1 is SGHDT and CDR2 YYEEEE. Trimming pared 0 bases from V and 6 bases from J, leaving 15 bases between. This CDR3 reads CASSLAGRMDAGELFF. The CDR3, as DNA: TGTGCCAGCAGCTTGGCAGGGAGGATGGACGCCGGGGAGCTGTTTTTT. The variable domain in full, completed from reference TRBV5-6 and TRBJ2-2, reads DAGVTQSPTHLIKTRGQQVTLRCSPKSGHDTVSWYQQALGQGPQFIFQYYEEEERQRGNFPDRFSGHQFPNYSSELNVNALLLGDSALYLCASSLAGRMDAGELFFGEGSRLTVL.

This chain connects TRBV15 to TRBJ1-2; D not resolved. The CDR3 extends over 14 amino acids. Trimming left V 3 bases short and J 6 bases short, with 14 bases between. Germline V gene lookup returns CDR1 LNHNV and CDR2 YYDKDF (reference sequence). CDR3 protein: CATSRASEAHGYTF. The CDR3 region has the DNA TGTGCCACCAGCAGGGCGTCGGAGGCGCATGGCTACACCTTC. Full variable domain (missing parts from reference TRBV15 and TRBJ1-2): DAMVIQNPRYQVTQFGKPVTLSCSQTLNHNVMYWYQQKSSQAPKLLFHYYDKDFNNEADTPDNFQSRRPNTSFCFLDIRSPGLGDTAMYLCATSRASEAHGYTFGSGTRLTVV.

A few counts support this clonotype. The genes are TRBV5-1 and TRBJ2-7, with 10 positions matching TRBD2. V trimming: 5 bases; J trimming: 3 bases; junction bases outside the gene matches: 8. Germline assignment: CDR1 SGHRS and CDR2 YFSETQ. The CDR3 is 15 residues long. The CDR3 loop is CASRITSGKNYEQYF. DNA of the CDR3: TGCGCCAGCAGAATAACTAGCGGGAAGAACTACGAGCAGTACTTC.

This clonotype was observed many times. The rearrangement uses TRBV27 and TRBJ2-7, with 9 positions matching TRBD1. This CDR3 is built from 14 residues. Trimming at V came to 4 bases and at J to 8 bases, leaving 9 bases not matched to a gene. The germline V gene has CDR1 MNHEY and CDR2 SMNVEV (reference sequence). CDR3 nucleotides: TGTGCCAGCAGTTGGACAGGGGAAGATGTCAAGCAGTACTTC. It is translated as CASSWTGEDVKQYF.

The table lists this clonotype with a few counts. J is TRBJ2-6 and V is TRBV9, with D possibly being TRBD2 (6 bases). The CDR3 contains 16 residues. The germline V and J ends were trimmed by 1 base and 3 bases, with 11 bases remaining between them. Germline V gives CDR1 SGDLS, CDR2 YYNGEE. The chain's CDR3 is CASSVPREFGANVLTF. The DNA of the CDR3 is TGTGCCAGCAGCGTACCCCGGGAGTTTGGGGCCAACGTCCTGACTTTC. Supplemented by reference TRBV9 and TRBJ2-6, the full variable domain reads DSGVTQTPKHLITATGQRVTLRCSPRSGDLSVYWYQQSLDQGLQFLIQYYNGEERAKGNILERFSAQQFPDLHSELNLSSLELGDSALYFCASSVPREFGANVLTFGAGSRLTVL.

This clonotype has ten or more counts. V usage is TRBV29-1 and J usage is TRBJ1-1; TRBD1 matches 7 bases. This CDR3 is 14 amino acids long. From germline, CDR1 is SQVTM and CDR2 ANQGSEA. After removal of 1 base from V and 4 bases from J, the junction contained 6 bases not matched to a gene. The CDR3 DNA follows: TGCAGCGTTGAAGCTACAGGGGTAGGCACTGAAGCTTTCTTT. Translation: CSVEATGVGTEAFF.

The chain uses TRBV27 and TRBJ2-5, with a possible D match to TRBD2 (6 bases). The CDR3 loop spans 12 amino acids. Germline CDR1 is MNHEY and CDR2 is SMNVEV (reference sequence). The V end lost 5 bases, the J end lost 9 bases, and 13 bases lay between the germline ends. This CDR3 is CASSPGVKAQYF. In nucleotides, the CDR3 is TGTGCCAGCAGTCCGGGGGTTAAGGCCCAGTACTTC.

On this clonotype: Sequence at one end of the junction differs from germline and may be a read error. The chain links TRBV6-1 to TRBJ1-5, with TRBD1 matching 9 bases. The CDR3 runs 17 residues. From germline, CDR1 is MNHNS and CDR2 SASEGT. In DNA form, the CDR3 reads TGTGCCAGCAGTGGCCAAGGGACAGGGTCTAGCAATCAGCCCCGGCATTTT. Its protein product is CASSGQGTGSSNQPRHF.

This clonotype was seen at least ten times. The rearrangement links TRBV27 to TRBJ1-5, with a weak D call TRBD1 (6 bases). Trimming stripped 3 bases from V and 6 bases from J, with 12 bases between. CDR1 and CDR2 (germline): MNHEY, SMNVEV (reference sequence). The CDR3 contains 14 residues. The CDR3 region is CASSLRGTSQPQHF. The CDR3 nucleotides are TGTGCCAGCAGTTTGAGGGGGACTAGTCAGCCCCAGCATTTT.

This clonotype was recorded many times. The rearrangement joins TRBV2 to TRBJ1-1; D is uncertain. Trimming cost V 4 bases and J 1 base, with 10 bases left between them. The CDR3 consists of 14 residues. Germline values: CDR1 SNHLY, CDR2 FYNNEI. In nucleotides, the CDR3 is TGTGCCAGCAGTGTGGTTGGGTCGAACACTGAAGCTTTCTTT. Residues: CASSVVGSNTEAFF.